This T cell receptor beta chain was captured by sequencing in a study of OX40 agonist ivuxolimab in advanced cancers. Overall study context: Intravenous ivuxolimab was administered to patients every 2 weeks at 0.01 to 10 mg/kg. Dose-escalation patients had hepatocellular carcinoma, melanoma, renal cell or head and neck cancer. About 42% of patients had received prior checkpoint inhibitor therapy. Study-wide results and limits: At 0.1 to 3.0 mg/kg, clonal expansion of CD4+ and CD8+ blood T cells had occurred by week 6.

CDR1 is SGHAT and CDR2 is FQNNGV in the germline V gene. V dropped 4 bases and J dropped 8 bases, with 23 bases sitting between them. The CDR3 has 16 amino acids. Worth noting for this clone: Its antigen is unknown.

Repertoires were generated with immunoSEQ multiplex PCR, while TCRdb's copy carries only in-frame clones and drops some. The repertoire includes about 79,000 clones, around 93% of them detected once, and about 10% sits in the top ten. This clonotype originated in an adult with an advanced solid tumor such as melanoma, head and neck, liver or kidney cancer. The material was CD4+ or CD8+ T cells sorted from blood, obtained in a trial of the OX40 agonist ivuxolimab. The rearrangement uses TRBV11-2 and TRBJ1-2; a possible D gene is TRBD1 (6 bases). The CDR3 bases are TGTGCCAGCAGCTCGTCAGGGGCTTCACCCTTGCGCGGCTACACCTTC. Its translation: CASSSSGASPLRGYTF.